What follows are 20 T cell receptor beta chains derived from one specimen sequenced in a study of blood T cell repertoires in COVID-19. Produced via immunoSEQ multiplex PCR; TCRdb's table is partial and in-frame only. The data show 330,000 or so clones, approximately 88% seen once. Specimen: peripheral blood. The source of these receptors is a man aged 25 to 45 with COVID-19, enrolled during active disease.

In regard to this clone: The CDR3 ends on some other residue instead of the conserved phenylalanine or tryptophan, so this is likely a read error. Because the CDR3's place on the DNA is in doubt, the DNA is left out and the CDR3 is given as listed by TCRdb. The J gene is TRBJ1-2, the V gene TRBV5-6. Germline assignment: CDR1 SGHDT and CDR2 YYEEEE. 12 amino acids form the CDR3, both terminal residues included. CDR3 protein: CASSLGRGARWA.

The chain is built from TRBV4-3 and TRBJ1-6; weak D call: TRBD1 (6 bases). V lost 4 bases and J lost 0, with 19 bases in between. In germline, CDR1 is LGHNA, CDR2 YSLEER. The CDR3 has 19 amino acids. CDR3 residues: CASSREHDTGSSYNSPLHF. In DNA form, the CDR3 reads TGCGCCAGCAGCCGCGAACACGATACAGGGAGCTCCTATAATTCACCCCTCCACTTT.

This sequence joins TRBV4-1 and TRBJ2-3; D may be TRBD2 (6 bases). CDR1 MGHRA and CDR2 YSYEKL come from the germline V gene. This CDR3 contains 16 residues. The V end was cut by 3 bases, the J end by 0 bases, with 13 bases between. CDR3 DNA sequence: TGCGCCAGCAGCCAGGAGGGGAAACCTAGCACAGATACGCAGTATTTT. Translation: CASSQEGKPSTDTQYF.

CDR3 DNA: TGCGCCAGCCTTGGCGGGCCGCGCACTGAAGCTTTCTTT. Protein product: CASLGGPRTEAFF. The chain carries TRBV4-1 and TRBJ1-1; unclear D gene. This CDR3 comprises 13 residues. V lost 8 bases and J 4 bases, leaving 14 bases between the germline ends. CDR1 is MGHRA, CDR2 YSYEKL, per germline.

The chain employs TRBV7-9 and TRBJ2-6; TRBD1 aligns across 8 bases. V lost 3 bases and J lost 2; bases outside the gene matches: 6. CDR1 and CDR2 (germline): SEHNR, FQNEAQ (reference sequence). The CDR3 covers 17 residues. This chain's CDR3 is CASSFRGQVAGANVLTF. Written as DNA, the CDR3 is TGTGCCAGCAGCTTCCGGGGACAGGTTGCTGGGGCCAACGTCCTGACTTTC.

V usage is TRBV7-3 and J usage is TRBJ2-1, with D tentatively TRBD1 (6 bases). The V end was cut by 4 bases, the J end by 5 bases, with 12 bases between. Germline values: CDR1 SGHTA, CDR2 FQGTGA. The CDR3 contains 14 residues. The CDR3 is CASSSSGQHNEQFF. The CDR3 DNA is TGTGCCAGCAGCTCATCTGGACAGCACAATGAGCAGTTCTTC.

The V and J genes are TRBV7-8 and TRBJ1-2, with D maybe TRBD1 (5 bases). CDR3 size: 13 residues. Germline assignment: CDR1 SGHVS and CDR2 FQNEAQ. Trimming pared 3 bases from V and 3 bases from J, leaving 8 bases between. CDR3 sequence: CASSLEGHYGYTF. For the CDR3, the DNA is TGTGCCAGCAGCTTGGAGGGGCACTATGGCTACACCTTC.

This clone was seen a handful of times. The chain employs TRBV21-1 and TRBJ2-4; the D segment call TRBD1 is taken from the table without a DNA check. TRBV21-1 is a listed pseudogene. This CDR3 has 11 amino acids. The CDR3 reads CASSYTEQKYF. The DNA for the CDR3 is TGTGCCAGCAGTTACACAGAACAGAAGTACTTC.

The chain has TRBV3-1 (or the pseudogene TRBV3-2) and TRBJ2-7; 7 bases fit TRBD1. The germline CDR1 and CDR2 sequences are LGHDT and YNNKEL (reference sequence). V dropped 10 bases and J dropped 8; count of bases not matched to a gene: 17. The CDR3 consists of 14 residues. This CDR3 reads CATSPGTAFFQQYF. DNA for the CDR3: TGTGCCACATCACCCGGGACAGCCTTTTTCCAGCAGTACTTC.

The chain couples TRBV3-1 (or the pseudogene TRBV3-2) to TRBJ1-6, with TRBD1 matching 7 bases. The J segment lost 11 bases and the V segment lost 4 bases, leaving 5 bases of the junction unmatched. The germline CDR1 and CDR2 sequences are LGHDT and YNNKEL (reference sequence). The CDR3 sequence is 13 residues long. The CDR3 DNA reads as TGTGCCAGCAGCCGCCAGGGGGAGACACCCCTCCACTTT. Protein: CASSRQGETPLHF.

The CDR3 bases are TGTGCAAGTCACCTCCTTGAAGGGGATGGGACTGAAGCTTTCTTT. Protein: CASHLLEGDGTEAFF. This chain links TRBV12-2 with TRBJ1-1; no check of the table's D call, TRBD1, against the DNA was made. TRBV12-2 is marked as a pseudogene. The CDR3 spans 15 residues.

This clone has a single count. V is TRBV7-3 and J is TRBJ1-1, with 7 bases fitting TRBD1. The CDR3 sequence is 16 residues long. V dropped 5 bases and J dropped 5; count of bases not matched to a gene: 14. CDR1 is SGHTA and CDR2 is FQGTGA in the germline V gene. CDR3 nucleotide sequence: TGTGCCAGCAGCCCCCAATCGGGACAGACAATAACTGAAGCTTTCTTT. Amino acid sequence: CASSPQSGQTITEAFF. The full variable domain, completed using reference TRBV7-3 and TRBJ1-1, is GAGVSQTPSNKVTEKGKYVELRCDPISGHTALYWYRQSLGQGPEFLIYFQGTGAADDSGLPNDRFFAVRPEGSVSTLKIQRTERGDSAVYLCASSPQSGQTITEAFFGQGTRLTVV.

This clone has a single count. The CDR3 spells CSVILPGQVNEKLFF. The CDR3 DNA is TGCAGCGTTATTTTACCGGGACAGGTTAATGAAAAACTGTTTTTT. This chain joins TRBV29-1 and TRBJ1-4; 8 nucleotides agree with TRBD1. This CDR3 has 15 amino acids. From germline, CDR1 is SQVTM and CDR2 ANQGSEA. Trimming removed 5 bases from V and 4 bases from J; junction bases left unmatched: 9.

The chain recombines TRBV30 with TRBJ2-1, with 11 bases matching TRBD2. CDR1 GTSNPN and CDR2 SVGIG come from the germline V gene (reference sequence). The junction had 15 bases not matched to a gene; V was cut back by 3 bases and J by 8 bases. The CDR3 totals 17 residues. CDR3 region: CAWSSSPTSGVNDEQFF. The CDR3 nucleotides read TGTGCCTGGAGCTCTTCCCCGACTAGCGGGGTAAACGATGAGCAGTTCTTC.

V is TRBV7-2 and J is TRBJ2-7, with a possible D match to TRBD1 (5 bases). V lost 3 bases and J 1 base, leaving 10 bases between the germline ends. Germline CDR1 SGHTA, CDR2 FQGNSA. The CDR3 length is 14 residues. The CDR3 protein is CASSFKGLSYEQYF. The CDR3 DNA is TGTGCCAGCAGCTTCAAGGGGTTGTCCTACGAGCAGTACTTC.

This chain uses TRBV7-3 with TRBJ2-5; 7 nucleotides agree with TRBD2. V lost 4 bases, J lost 5 bases, and 4 bases stayed unmatched. The germline gives CDR1 SGHTA, CDR2 FQGTGA. This CDR3 has 13 amino acids. The CDR3 DNA reads TGTGCCAGCAGCTCGCGGGGAGGGGAGACCCAGTACTTC. Its protein product is CASSSRGGETQYF.

The chain has TRBV5-1 and TRBJ2-1; TRBD2 agrees at 8 bases. This CDR3 comprises 16 residues. V dropped 0 bases and J dropped 5; count of bases not matched to a gene: 7. Germline V gene sequence: CDR1 SGHRS, CDR2 YFSETQ. CDR3 in DNA: TGCGCCAGCAGCTTGGGGTCTGGCGGGGGGCACAATGAGCAGTTCTTC. Protein product: CASSLGSGGGHNEQFF.

The chain recombines TRBV5-6 with TRBJ2-3; TRBD1 aligns across 9 bases. The CDR3 spans 16 residues. The germline CDR1 and CDR2 sequences are SGHDT and YYEEEE. V lost 0 bases and J lost 7; bases outside the gene matches: 9. The CDR3, as DNA: TGTGCCAGCAGCTTGGTCGGGACAGGGTTGGGGTATACGCAGTATTTT. Amino acids: CASSLVGTGLGYTQYF.

V and J are TRBV5-6 and TRBJ1-5, with D possibly matching TRBD1 (5 bases). Germline V lookup: CDR1 SGHDT, CDR2 YYEEEE. With 2 bases removed from V and 6 bases from J, the gap between germline ends came to 18 bases. The CDR3 runs 16 residues. The CDR3 DNA follows: TGTGCCAGCAGCTTTGGGACTTTAGCTTTAGGTCAGCCCCAGCATTTT. This gives the protein CASSFGTLALGQPQHF.

The CDR3 sequence: CATSREGGRYEKLFF. The CDR3 region has the DNA TGTGCCACCAGCAGAGAGGGGGGGCGTTATGAAAAACTGTTTTTT. The V gene is TRBV15, the J gene TRBJ1-4, with D tentatively TRBD1 (6 bases). CDR1 and CDR2 (germline): LNHNV, YYDKDF (reference sequence). Between the trimmed V and J ends, which lost 0 bases and 6 bases, there was a span of 11 bases. The CDR3 covers 15 residues.